Listed below are T cell receptor beta chains from one sample, sequenced in a study of neoadjuvant anti-PD-1 for oral cavity cancer. TCRdb's copy holds only in-frame clones and misses some; the assay was immunoSEQ multiplex PCR. Of around 70,000 clones in the sample, about 85% were seen once. The material was PBMCs, obtained after nivolumab (anti-PD-1) treatment. These receptor sequences come from a person aged 35-79 years with oral cavity squamous cell carcinoma. CDR3s include the opening cysteine and the closing phenylalanine or tryptophan. A D gene is named only where the DNA matches it firmly. Expanded clones are given a class, and other clones once, few, many or no size at all.

TRBD1 | NA | TRBJ2-1 | TRBV5-1 | TGCGCCAGCAGCTTGGCCGGGACAGGGGCATTTGGGCAGTTCTTC | CASSLAGTGAFGQFF
NA | NA | TRBJ2-7 | TRBV21-1 | TGTGCCAGCAGCCCCCCCCCGCTACCCTACGAGCAGTACTTC | CASSPPPLPYEQYF
TRBD2 | NA | TRBJ2-1 | TRBV29-1 | TGCAGCGTTGGGCGGGGGATAAGGATCCCGCTAGGGGACAATGAGCAGTTCTTC | CSVGRGIRIPLGDNEQFF
TRBD1 | NA | TRBJ2-7 | TRBV27 | TGTGCCAGCAGACCCATCCCCGGGACAGGGGGTTCCTACGAGCAGTACTTC | CASRPIPGTGGSYEQYF
NA | NA | TRBJ1-3 | TRBV2 | TGTGCCAGCAGTGAATTGTCCTCTGGAAACACCATATATTTT | CASSELSSGNTIYF
NA | few | TRBJ2-2 | TRBV28 | TGTGCCAGCAGTGGAAGGCGGGGGCAAACCGGGGAGCTGTTTTTT | CASSGRRGQTGELFF
TRBD1 | NA | TRBJ2-3 | TRBV2 | TGTGCCAGCAGTACGGAGGGACAGGGTACAGATACGCAGTATTTT | CASSTEGQGTDTQYF
NA | NA | TRBJ1-2 | TRBV5-4 | TGTGCCAGCAGCTTGGGGGACGGCAGAACGGGTGGCTACACCTTC | CASSLGDGRTGGYTF
NA | NA | TRBJ1-3 | TRBV6-5 | TGTGCCAGCCGAATTTATAGCTCTGGAAACACCATATATTTT | CASRIYSSGNTIYF
NA | NA | TRBJ1-1 | TRBV5-1 | TGCGCCAGCAGCTCCCTACTCATGGAGGGTACTGAAGCTTTCTTT | CASSSLLMEGTEAFF
NA | NA | TRBJ2-5 | TRBV7-8 | TGTGCCAGCAGCCTTCTCCAAGAGACCCAGTACTTC | CASSLLQETQYF
TRBD2 | NA | TRBJ2-7 | TRBV2 | TGTGCCAGCAGAGAGCCGACTAGCGGGATGTACGAGCAGTACTTC | CASREPTSGMYEQYF
NA | few | TRBJ1-1 | TRBV12-2 | TGTGCAAGCCGCCGGGGGCCTTTCACTGAAGCTTTCTTT | CASRRGPFTEAFF
NA | NA | TRBJ1-1 | TRBV29-1 | TGCAGCGTCAGTACGGCAGGGGTAGGAACTGAAGCTTTCTTT | CSVSTAGVGTEAFF
TRBD1 | NA | TRBJ2-5 | TRBV2 | TGTGCCAGCAGTGAAGGCGGGACAGGGAAAGAGACCCAGTACTTC | CASSEGGTGKETQYF
TRBD2 | NA | TRBJ2-1 | TRBV27 | TGTGCCAGCAGTGAGAGGACTAGCTCCTACAATGAGCAGTTCTTC | CASSERTSSYNEQFF
NA | NA | TRBJ2-1 | TRBV2 | TGTGCCAGCAGTGAAGGGGGTAGCTACAATGAGCAGTTCTTC | CASSEGGSYNEQFF
NA | few | TRBJ1-1 | TRBV6-1 | TGTGCCAGCAGTCCTAGGACAGAATCAGGCACTGAAGCTTTCTTT | CASSPRTESGTEAFF
NA | NA | TRBJ2-3 | TRBV2 | TGTGCCAGCAGTGGGCCGGCGGTCACAAATACGCAGTATTTT | CASSGPAVTNTQYF
NA | NA | TRBJ2-1 | TRBV27 | TGTGCCAGCAGTTTATCGGGAAACAATGAGCAGTTCTTC | CASSLSGNNEQFF
NA | NA | TRBJ2-3 | TRBV30 | TGTGCCTGGAGTGTAGGGGGTGGTACGCAGTATTTT | CAWSVGGGTQYF
TRBD1 | NA | TRBJ2-7 | TRBV15 | TGTGCCACCAGCAGAGAAGGGACAGGGGGGGACGAGCAGTACTTC | CATSREGTGGDEQYF
TRBD2 | NA | TRBJ2-5 | TRBV30 | TGTGCCTGGGGCGGGGCACCGGGACTAGCGGGAGAGACCCAGTACTTC | CAWGGAPGLAGETQYF
NA | NA | TRBJ1-2 | TRBV9 | TGTGCCAGCAGCGTAGCTACCGAGTCTAACTATGGCTACACCTTC | CASSVATESNYGYTF
TRBD2 | NA | TRBJ2-3 | TRBV7-3 | TGTGCCAGCAGCTTGACTAGCGTCACAGATACGCAGTATTTT | CASSLTSVTDTQYF
TRBD2 | once | TRBJ2-2 | TRBV10-3 | TGTGCCATCAGCGAGAGACTAGCGGGAGAGACCGGGGAGCTGTTTTTT | CAISERLAGETGELFF
NA | NA | TRBJ1-2 | TRBV25-1 | TGTGCCAGCAGTGACCTTGGGAGAAGGAACTACACCTTC | CASSDLGRRNYTF
TRBD1 | NA | TRBJ1-2 | TRBV4-1 | TGCGCCAGCAGCCAAGGGACAGGGCCCCACTATGGCTACACCTTC | CASSQGTGPHYGYTF
TRBD1 | NA | TRBJ2-3 | TRBV10-1 | TGCGCCAGCAGTGAGAGAACTACAGGGGGCAAGGGAACAGATACGCAGTATTTT | CASSERTTGGKGTDTQYF
NA | NA | TRBJ1-2 | TRBV5-6 | TGTGCCAGCAGCCTATTGGACAGAGTCTATGGCTACACCTTC | CASSLLDRVYGYTF
NA | NA | TRBJ2-3 | TRBV5-1 | TGCGCCAGCAGCGAACCGAGCACAGATACGCAGTATTTT | CASSEPSTDTQYF
TRBD1 | NA | TRBJ1-1 | TRBV30 | TGTGCCTGGACGACAGGGGGGTGGACTGAAGCTTTCTTT | CAWTTGGWTEAFF
NA | NA | TRBJ2-1 | TRBV5-6 | TGTGCCAGCAGCTTGCCCTCCGGCATCGATGAGCAGTTCTTC | CASSLPSGIDEQFF
NA | few | TRBJ1-2 | TRBV2 | TGTGCCAGCAGGACGATAAATAGCGGCTACACCTTC | CASRTINSGYTF
TRBD1 | NA | TRBJ1-2 | TRBV5-6 | TGTGCCAGCAGACTGGGACAGGGAAGTAACTATGGCTACACCTTC | CASRLGQGSNYGYTF
NA | NA | TRBJ2-5 | TRBV4-2 | TGTGCCAGCAGCCAATCCGGGGCCCAAGAGACCCAGTACTTC | CASSQSGAQETQYF
NA | NA | TRBJ2-5 | TRBV29-1 | TGCAGCGTTGCCTCTTGGCCGATAGAGACCCAGTACTTC | CSVASWPIETQYF
NA | NA | TRBJ2-6 | TRBV2 | TGTGCCAGCAGCTTGACGCTCCCTGGGGCCAACGTCCTGACTTTC | CASSLTLPGANVLTF
NA | NA | TRBJ2-2 | TRBV18 | TGTGCCAGCTCACCACGTGGGCAGTCGAACACCGGGGAGCTGTTTTTT | CASSPRGQSNTGELFF
TRBD1 | NA | TRBJ1-2 | TRBV6-5 | TGTGCCAGCAGTTTACAGGGGGGACGGTATGGCTACACCTTC | CASSLQGGRYGYTF
NA | NA | TRBJ2-3 | TRBV11-2 | TGTGCCAGCAGCCCAGACTTGGATACGCAGTATTTT | CASSPDLDTQYF